The rows below give T cell receptor beta chains drawn from one sample of a study of blood T cell repertoires in COVID-19. Sequenced by immunoSEQ multiplex PCR; TCRdb stores in-frame clones only, minus some. The sample has about 230,000 clones; about 90% are singletons. Sequenced input: PBMCs or T cells enriched from blood (not recorded which). All receptors derive from a woman in her 30s with acute COVID-19. The CDR3 runs from the conserved cysteine through the conserved F or W. D genes are given only for firm matches. Only some rows state a clone size, as once, few, many or a class for expanded clones.

TRBJ1-1,-,-,TRBV6-2/TRBV6-3,TGTGCCAGCAGTTCTACCCGGACAGTAATGAACACTGAAGCTTTCTTT,CASSSTRTVMNTEAFF
TRBJ1-5,-,TRBD1,TRBV2,TGTGCCAGCGTAGCCGGGACAGGGAACATTTATAGCAATCAGCCCCAGCATTTT,CASVAGTGNIYSNQPQHF
TRBJ1-1,-,-,TRBV5-5,TGTGCCAGCACCAGTTCGAACACTGAAGCTTTCTTT,CASTSSNTEAFF
TRBJ1-1,-,-,TRBV7-2,TGTGCCAGCAGCGTGACAAACGCGAACACTGAAGCTTTCTTT,CASSVTNANTEAFF
TRBJ1-1,once,-,TRBV12-3/TRBV12-4,TGTGCCAGCAGACCTTCAGGGCACACTGAAGCTTTCTTT,CASRPSGHTEAFF
TRBJ2-2,-,-,TRBV2,TGTGCCAGCAGTTACAGGGGCGGGAACGGGGAGCTGTTTTTT,CASSYRGGNGELFF
TRBJ2-7,-,TRBD1,TRBV7-8,TGTGCCAGCAGCTCGGACAGGGCATCTAAGACCTACGAGCAGTACTTC,CASSSDRASKTYEQYF
TRBJ2-3,-,TRBD1,TRBV5-8,TGTGCCAGCAGCTTGGGAGGACAGGGGGGCACAGATACGCAGTATTTT,CASSLGGQGGTDTQYF
TRBJ2-7,-,TRBD2,TRBV3-1/TRBV3-2,TGTGCCAGCAGCCAGGGATGGAGCGGGGGGCTCCGGGAGCAGTACTTC,CASSQGWSGGLREQYF
TRBJ2-3,-,-,TRBV3-1/TRBV3-2,TGTGCCAGCAGCCAAGATCCAGGGCCTAGCACAGATACGCAGTATTTT,CASSQDPGPSTDTQYF
TRBJ2-5,-,-,TRBV5-6,TGTGCCAGCAGCTACCTGCCCACAGGGCAGGAGACCCAGTACTTC,CASSYLPTGQETQYF
TRBJ2-1,-,TRBD1,TRBV19,TGTGCCAGTAGTATCACTGGGACAGTAAATTTCAATGAGCAGTTCTTC,CASSITGTVNFNEQFF
TRBJ1-5,-,-,TRBV14,TGTGCCAGCAGCCAATCTGGCAATCAGCCCCAGCATTTT,CASSQSGNQPQHF
TRBJ1-1,many,TRBD1,TRBV9,TGTGCCAGCAGCGTATTTTGGACAGGGGTTACTGAAGCTTTCTTT,CASSVFWTGVTEAFF
TRBJ1-6,-,TRBD1,TRBV7-3,TGTGCCAGCAGCTTTCAGACAGGGGGAAGTTCGGCCCTCCACTTT,CASSFQTGGSSALHF
TRBJ2-7,-,-,TRBV10-3,TGTGCCATCAGTGAAAAAGGGGTATCCTACGAGCAGTACTTC,CAISEKGVSYEQYF